Each of the 27 T cell receptor beta chains below was sequenced from the same sample in a study of cytomegalovirus exposure and HLA in healthy donors (dated by TCRdb to about 2017). The library was built by means of the immunoSEQ multiplex PCR assay. A mixture of 60 forward primers for TCR Vbeta segments and 13 reverse primers for TCR Jbeta segments was used in the multiplex PCR. Imported from immuneACCESS, the table was reduced by TCRdb to in-frame sequences with V and J called. These copies leave out some clones; in studies compared against another copy, an unresolved V gene accounts for under half, and the cause of the remainder is not known. The sample table contains over 150,000 clones; only one count was recorded for over 70% of them. 2% to 2.5% of the sample is in the top ten clones. The material sequenced was PBMCs. These receptors were obtained from a woman under 40 in good health and CMV-seronegative.

The J gene is TRBJ2-1, the V gene TRBV7-3; 11 bases are a match to TRBD1. V was clipped by 5 bases and J by 7 bases; unmatched bases: 7. CDR3 length: 15 residues. Germline CDR1 and CDR2: SGHTA and FQGTGA. The CDR3 nucleotides are TGTGCCAGCAGCCTTATGGACAGGGGGCGGAATGAGCAGTTCTTC. Residues: CASSLMDRGRNEQFF.

The chain joins TRBV7-9 to TRBJ1-5; D ambiguous. Germline assignment: CDR1 SEHNR and CDR2 FQNEAQ (reference sequence). CDR3 length: 16 residues. Trimming left V 4 bases short and J 3 bases short, with 16 bases between. The CDR3: CASSSTSGWPNQPQHF. CDR3 nucleotides: TGTGCCAGCAGCTCTACCTCGGGGTGGCCCAATCAGCCCCAGCATTTT.

V and J are TRBV9 and TRBJ2-7; a possible D gene is TRBD1 (6 bases). Trimming left V 0 bases short and J 4 bases short, with 17 bases between. Per germline, CDR1 SGDLS and CDR2 YYNGEE. The CDR3 covers 16 residues. This CDR3 reads CASSVGGGQGQYEQYF. Here the CDR3 DNA reads TGTGCCAGCAGCGTAGGGGGCGGGCAGGGACAATACGAGCAGTACTTC.

V gene TRBV28 combines with J gene TRBJ2-1; 7 nucleotides align to TRBD1. Germline V lookup: CDR1 MDHEN, CDR2 SYDVKM. This CDR3 is 14 amino acids long. The V and J ends lost 3 bases and 8 bases, in that order; junction bases with no gene match: 7. The CDR3 spells CASSFLPGGDEQFF. DNA for the CDR3: TGTGCCAGCAGTTTCCTCCCAGGGGGTGATGAGCAGTTCTTC.

This rearrangement joins TRBV2 to TRBJ1-6; D is unresolved. V shed 8 bases and J shed 4 bases, with 6 bases lying between them. Germline assignment: CDR1 SNHLY and CDR2 FYNNEI. The CDR3 totals 12 residues. The chain's CDR3 is CASGRYNSPLHF. CDR3 bases: TGTGCCAGCGGCAGGTATAATTCACCCCTCCACTTT.

The genes are TRBV25-1 and TRBJ1-1; TRBD1 might be the D (5 bases). The CDR3 is made up of 13 amino acids. CDR1 is MGHDK, CDR2 SYGVNS, per germline. The ends were cut back, 0 bases at V and 8 bases at J, with 10 bases in the middle. CDR3 protein: CASSEYNRGEAFF. The CDR3 coding sequence is TGTGCCAGCAGTGAATACAACCGGGGGGAAGCTTTCTTT.

The chain couples TRBV15 to TRBJ1-4; D unclear. Germline V gene data show CDR1 as LNHNV and CDR2 as YYDKDF (reference sequence). This CDR3 is built from 15 residues. Trimming took off 5 bases at V and 8 bases at J, with 18 bases between the two ends. The CDR3 protein is CATSSARGSREKLFF. The DNA of the CDR3 is TGTGCCACCAGCTCAGCCCGAGGGTCCAGGGAAAAACTGTTTTTT.

This clone appeared once. This chain joins TRBV10-3 and TRBJ2-7; perhaps TRBD1 as D (5 bases). CDR1 ENHRY and CDR2 SYGVKD come from the germline V gene. The ends were cut back, 3 bases at V and 2 bases at J, with 14 bases in the middle. The CDR3 runs to 15 residues. CDR3 sequence reads: CAISDSSRVTYEQYF. The DNA for the CDR3 is TGTGCCATCAGTGATTCCTCCAGGGTCACCTACGAGCAGTACTTC.

The V and J genes are TRBV2 and TRBJ2-7; D is possibly TRBD2 (6 bases). V lost 5 bases and J 6 bases, leaving 20 bases between the germline ends. The CDR3 sequence is 15 residues long. Per the germline V gene, CDR1 is SNHLY and CDR2 is FYNNEI. The CDR3 DNA reads TGTGCCAGCAGTCCTCACAGACTAGGCCCCGGCGAGCAGTACTTC. Encoded protein: CASSPHRLGPGEQYF. Complete variable domain (other parts from reference TRBV2 and TRBJ2-7): EPEVTQTPSHQVTQMGQEVILRCVPISNHLYFYWYRQILGQKVEFLVSFYNNEISEKSEIFDDQFSVERPDGSNFTLKIRSTKLEDSAMYFCASSPHRLGPGEQYFGPGTRLTVT.

The gene calls are TRBV11-3 and TRBJ2-3; TRBD2 is a possible D gene (5 bases). V shed 2 bases and J shed 4 bases, with 16 bases lying between them. Germline CDR1 and CDR2: SGHNT and YENEEA. This CDR3 is built from 16 residues. The CDR3 loop is CASSLSANPGADTQYF. CDR3 DNA: TGTGCCAGCAGCTTATCGGCAAATCCCGGGGCAGATACGCAGTATTTT. The whole variable domain, remainder taken from reference TRBV11-3 and TRBJ2-3, is EAGVVQSPRYKIIEKKQPVAFWCNPISGHNTLYWYLQNLGQGPELLIRYENEEAVDDSQLPKDRFSAERLKGVDSTLKIQPAELGDSAVYLCASSLSANPGADTQYFGPGTRLTVL.

V usage is TRBV7-9 and J usage is TRBJ1-2; D is unclear. The CDR3 spans 11 residues. CDR1 is SEHNR, CDR2 FQNEAQ, per germline (reference sequence). Trimming took 3 bases from V and 4 from J, leaving 3 bases between them. The chain's CDR3 is CASSFGYGYTF. The CDR3 nucleotides are TGTGCCAGCAGCTTCGGCTATGGCTACACCTTC. The variable domain in full, with the rest retrieved from reference TRBV7-9 and TRBJ1-2, is DTGVSQNPRHKITKRGQNVTFRCDPISEHNRLYWYRQTLGQGPEFLTYFQNEAQLEKSRLLSDRFSAERPKGSFSTLEIQRTEQGDSAMYLCASSFGYGYTFGSGTRLTVV.

A note on this clone: One junction end disagrees with the germline gene, perhaps due to a read error. The chain combines TRBV23-1 with TRBJ2-6; perhaps TRBD1 as D (5 bases). TRBV23-1 is an ORF, and what it does is uncertain. The CDR3 is 14 residues long. The CDR3 loop is CASRPQTGANGLTF. CDR3 bases: TGCGCCAGCAGGCCCCAAACTGGGGCCAACGGCCTGACTTTC.

This chain connects TRBV28 to TRBJ2-4, with TRBD1 matching 7 bases. Germline lookup yields CDR1 MDHEN and CDR2 SYDVKM. The V and J ends lost 9 bases and 12 bases, in that order; junction bases with no gene match: 11. This CDR3 comprises 12 residues. The CDR3 DNA is TGTGCCAGTTCCGTCAAAGGGGACAGTCAGTACTTC. Encoded protein: CASSVKGDSQYF.

This rearrangement joins TRBV2 to TRBJ2-6; D gene unclear. Germline CDR1 is SNHLY and CDR2 is FYNNEI. The CDR3 has 17 amino acids. V lost 0 bases to trimming and J lost 0 bases, with 9 bases between them. For the CDR3, the DNA is TGTGCCAGCAGTGAAGCCCCGATTAGCTCTGGGGCCAACGTCCTGACTTTC. The encoded protein is CASSEAPISSGANVLTF.

The chain combines TRBV28 with TRBJ2-7, with 9 bases lining up with TRBD1. Germline V CDR1 and CDR2: MDHEN, SYDVKM. V was pared by 4 bases and J by 6 bases, with 10 bases of the junction left unmatched. The CDR3 is 15 amino acids. The CDR3 region is CASSSGGTGFTEQYF. The CDR3 region has the DNA TGTGCCAGCAGTTCGGGTGGGACAGGGTTTACCGAGCAGTACTTC.

This clone was seen more than once but under ten times. The chain recombines TRBV18 with TRBJ2-7; the match to TRBD1 covers 9 bases. Germline CDR1 reads KGHSH; CDR2 reads LQKENI. J lost 7 bases, V lost 2 bases, and 9 bases had no gene match. This CDR3 is 15 amino acids long. The CDR3 region is CASSPSRDREGEQYF. As DNA, the CDR3 is TGTGCCAGCTCACCATCCCGGGACAGGGAGGGTGAGCAGTACTTC.

The chain has TRBV5-1 and TRBJ2-3; 10 bases agree with TRBD2. Trimming at V came to 4 bases and at J to 4 bases, leaving 6 bases not matched to a gene. Germline loops: CDR1 SGHRS, CDR2 YFSETQ. This CDR3 has 15 residues. This CDR3 is CASSRIAGGSDTQYF. As DNA, the CDR3 is TGCGCCAGCAGCCGTATAGCGGGGGGCTCAGATACGCAGTATTTT.

This clone was seen just once. This chain joins TRBV28 and TRBJ1-1; unclear D gene. CDR1 is MDHEN and CDR2 is SYDVKM in the germline V gene. The CDR3 consists of 14 residues. V gave up 8 bases and J gave up 1 base, with 14 bases separating them. The CDR3 here is CASGSRRWNTEAFF. CDR3 sequence (DNA): TGTGCCAGCGGAAGTCGCAGGTGGAACACTGAAGCTTTCTTT. Combining the CDR3 with reference TRBV28 and TRBJ1-1 gives the whole variable domain DVKVTQSSRYLVKRTGEKVFLECVQDMDHENMFWYRQDPGLGLRLIYFSYDVKMKEKGDIPEGYSVSREKKERFSLILESASTNQTSMYLCASGSRRWNTEAFFGQGTRLTVV.

The V call is TRBV28, the J call TRBJ2-4, with 10 bases fitting TRBD2. This CDR3 comprises 15 residues. The germline CDR1 and CDR2 sequences are MDHEN and SYDVKM. After removal of 5 bases from V and 13 bases from J, the junction contained 14 bases not matched to a gene. CDR3 DNA sequence: TGTGCCAGCAGTACGCCAACTAGCGGGGCGCTAGGACAGTACTTC. Its protein is CASSTPTSGALGQYF.

The genes are TRBV5-5 and TRBJ2-1; 7 nucleotides match TRBD1. This CDR3 contains 15 residues. CDR1 and CDR2 from the germline V gene are SGHKS and YYEKEE (reference sequence). Trimming cost V 4 bases and J 5 bases; bases outside gene matches: 9. The CDR3 DNA is TGTGCCAGCAGCCCTGGGCAGGGGGTTGACAATGAGCAGTTCTTC. Amino acids: CASSPGQGVDNEQFF.

Written as DNA, the CDR3 is TGTGCCAGCAGCAAGACAGGCGAGCAGTACTTC. Translated, it gives CASSKTGEQYF. The chain joins TRBV27 to TRBJ2-7, with D perhaps matching TRBD1 (6 bases). V lost 6 bases to trimming and J lost 6 bases, with 9 bases between them. There are 11 residues in the CDR3. The V gene's germline CDR1 is MNHEY and CDR2 SMNVEV (reference sequence).

The chain links TRBV11-2 to TRBJ2-3; 11 bases line up with TRBD1. The CDR3 is 16 amino acids. Germline V gene data show CDR1 as SGHAT and CDR2 as FQNNGV. V was clipped by 5 bases and J by 6 bases; unmatched bases: 10. The CDR3 is CASSPTWTGGRDTQYF. CDR3 nucleotides: TGTGCCAGCAGCCCCACCTGGACAGGGGGCCGGGATACGCAGTATTTT.

V is TRBV19 and J is TRBJ2-7; D call uncertain. The germline CDR1 and CDR2 sequences are LNHDA and SQIVND (reference sequence). The CDR3 has 13 amino acids. Trimming took off 4 bases at V and 3 bases at J, with 10 bases between the two ends. CDR3 nucleotide sequence: TGTGCCAGTAGTACCAGGTTCGACTACGAGCAGTACTTC. Its translation is CASSTRFDYEQYF.

The genes are TRBV27 and TRBJ2-7, with a tentative D call TRBD2 (5 bases). Deletions cut 0 bases from V and 4 bases from J, with 10 bases between. The CDR3 covers 14 residues. Looked up from germline, CDR1 is MNHEY and CDR2 is SMNVEV (reference sequence). CDR3 in amino acids: CASSLSGAKYEQYF. CDR3 nucleotide sequence: TGTGCCAGCAGTTTATCGGGAGCCAAATACGAGCAGTACTTC.

This rearrangement joins TRBV6-5 to TRBJ1-1; 8 bases are a match to TRBD1. The CDR3 length is 14 residues. Per germline, CDR1 MNHEY and CDR2 SVGAGI. After removal of 6 bases from V and 3 bases from J, the junction contained 6 bases not matched to a gene. CDR3 in DNA: TGTGCCAGCAGCCCAGGGGGCGGATACACTGAAGCTTTCTTT. This encodes CASSPGGGYTEAFF.

The CDR3 DNA follows: TGCACCAGCAGCCAACCGAGTCTCGCAACTAATGAAAAACTGTTTTTT. Translated: CTSSQPSLATNEKLFF. The chain has TRBV1 and TRBJ1-4. TRBV1 is given as a pseudogene. The CDR3 is 16 amino acids.

This rearrangement joins TRBV7-6 to TRBJ2-2; tentative D call: TRBD1 (6 bases). The CDR3 contains 16 residues. Trimming took off 7 bases at V and 1 base at J, with 16 bases between the two ends. CDR1 is SGHVS and CDR2 is FNYEAQ in the germline V gene. The CDR3 bases are TGTGCCAGCAAGGGTACCGGGACAAAGAACACCGGGGAGCTGTTTTTT. It is translated as CASKGTGTKNTGELFF.